This record looks at one TCR beta chain sequence and its context. Its specificity is not known. The iRepertoire nested amplicon-rescue multiplex PCR amplified TCR alpha and beta CDR3s from RNA. For one-step reverse transcription and amplification, about 90-450 ng of tissue mRNA or PBMC total RNA was used. TCRdb processed the multiplex PCR reads anew with MiXCR; each CDR3 protein has one entry. There are tens of thousands of distinct CDR3 sequences in the sample; less than 30% occur only once, and 6.7% lies in the top ten. The entry originates in a study of glioma-infiltrating T cells. V shed 4 bases and J shed 1 base, with 11 bases lying between them. Germline V gene sequence: CDR1 SGHRS, CDR2 YFSETQ. The CDR3 has 14 residues. Whole-study results and caveats: Only very few CDR3 sequences appeared in both tissue and blood. Tissue-blood divergence was below expectation in non-neoplastic patients, above in gliomas.

This chain joins TRBV5-1 and TRBJ1-1; D is undetermined. The clonotype originates from a human donor with low-grade glioma or glioblastoma, undergoing nonglioma brain surgery, or in good health (not recorded which). The sequenced sample was glioma tissue, nonneoplastic brain tissue, or PBMCs (not recorded which). CDR3 DNA: TGCGCCAGCAGCGAGACGACACCGAACACTGAAGCTTTCTTT. This translates into CASSETTPNTEAFF.